A selection of T cell receptor beta chains follows, all from one sample in a study of cytomegalovirus exposure and HLA in healthy donors. Using immunoSEQ multiplex PCR, the repertoire was profiled, and TCRdb retains in-frame clones only, with some absent. In all, the sample yields about 72,000 clones. The sequencing sample was made of PBMCs. The receptors come from a middle-aged man in good health and CMV-seronegative. CDR3s include the opening cysteine and the closing phenylalanine or tryptophan. The D gene is left open where the match is weak. Expanded clones get a size class; other rows say once, few or many, or leave the size out.

>-|TRBV7-6|TRBJ1-5|-
TGTGCCAGCAGCTTAGGGGCACCGGTTAGCAATCAGCCCCAGCATTTT
CASSLGAPVSNQPQHF
>TRBD1|TRBV5-4|TRBJ2-5|-
TGTGCCAGCAGCTTTCAAAGGGGGCGTGAGACCCAGTACTTC
CASSFQRGRETQYF
>-|TRBV6-1|TRBJ2-3|-
TGTGCCAGCAGTGAAATGGACACGAGCACAGATACGCAGTATTTT
CASSEMDTSTDTQYF
>-|TRBV11-2|TRBJ1-4|-
TGTGCCAGCAGCAGTCGAGGGGGGGTGTTTTTT
CASSSRGGVFF
>-|TRBV9|TRBJ2-2|-
TGTGCCAGCAGCCCGTCTCTGGGGGGGCGCCCCACGAACACCGGGGAGCTGTTTTTT
CASSPSLGGRPTNTGELFF
>TRBD1|TRBV27|TRBJ1-4|-
TGTGCCAGCAGTTTCCAGGGGGCTAATGAAAAACTGTTTTTT
CASSFQGANEKLFF
>-|TRBV27|TRBJ1-5|-
TGTGCCAGCAGCTTAGACACCAATCAGCCCCAGCATTTT
CASSLDTNQPQHF
>TRBD2|TRBV5-8|TRBJ2-7|-
TGTGCCAGCAGCTCTCCGACTAGCGGGCCCTACGAGCAGTACTTC
CASSSPTSGPYEQYF
>-|TRBV7-6|TRBJ1-6|-
TGTGCCAGCAGCTTAGATGGGGGAGGACGATCACCCCTCCACTTT
CASSLDGGGRSPLHF
>TRBD1|TRBV11-3|TRBJ1-1|-
TGTGCCAGCAGCGCATCCGGGACAGGGGGCGGTGAAGCTTTCTTT
CASSASGTGGGEAFF
>-|TRBV6-6|TRBJ2-5|-
TGTGCCAGCACCGCCGAGGGGACCCAGTACTTC
CASTAEGTQYF
>-|TRBV6-1|TRBJ1-1|-
TGTGCCAGCAGTGGAACGAGTGACACTGAAGCTTTCTTT
CASSGTSDTEAFF
>-|TRBV9|TRBJ1-2|-
TGTGCCAGTTCCTCTACCGGGACACCAGGGGATGGCTACACCTTC
CASSSTGTPGDGYTF
>-|TRBV6-1|TRBJ1-1|-
TGTGCCATACACAGGGCCACTGAAGCTTTCTTT
CAIHRATEAFF
>-|TRBV2|TRBJ1-4|-
TGTGCCAGCAGTGAAACAGTTGGCTCGGGAGAAAAACTGTTTTTT
CASSETVGSGEKLFF
>TRBD2|TRBV5-1|TRBJ2-1|-
TGCGCCAGCAGCCAAGGGACTAGTCAACGGGCAGATGAGCAGTTCTTC
CASSQGTSQRADEQFF
>-|TRBV2|TRBJ2-5|-
TGTGCCAGCAGTCTCCCGGGGACCCAGTACTTC
CASSLPGTQYF
>TRBD2|TRBV27|TRBJ2-7|-
TGTGCCAGCAGTTTAGGGGGGGACTCAGCCTACGAGCAGTACTTC
CASSLGGDSAYEQYF
>TRBD1|TRBV5-4|TRBJ2-5|-
TGTGCCAGCAGGGCGGACAGGGGTAGGGAGACCCAGTACTTC
CASRADRGRETQYF
>TRBD1|TRBV27|TRBJ2-7|-
TGTGCCAGCAGTCCAAAACAGGGGAATGGGCTAGGCGAGCAGTACTTC
CASSPKQGNGLGEQYF
>TRBD1|TRBV30|TRBJ1-3|-
TGTGCCTGGAGTGTGAATTTTTTCGGGACAGCCAGCTCTGGAAACACCATATATTTT
CAWSVNFFGTASSGNTIYF
>TRBD2|TRBV13|TRBJ2-2|-
TGTGCCAGCAGCTCGATTAGCGGGGGGCCAGCAACCGGGGAGCTGTTTTTT
CASSSISGGPATGELFF
>-|TRBV5-4|TRBJ1-1|-
TGTGCCAGCAGGGGAGCGGGGGGCGAGGGGAAAGCTTTCTTT
CASRGAGGEGKAFF
>TRBD1|TRBV5-6|TRBJ1-2|-
TGTGCCAGCACCGACAGGGGCTATGGCTACACCTTC
CASTDRGYGYTF
>TRBD1|TRBV11-1|TRBJ2-3|-
TGTGCCAGCAGCCCGACAGGGGCTGGGGGGACGCAGTATTTT
CASSPTGAGGTQYF
>TRBD2|TRBV9|TRBJ2-1|-
TGTGCCAGCAGCGTAGCCAGCGGGGGGGCGGGCAATGAGCAGTTCTTC
CASSVASGGAGNEQFF
>-|TRBV11-2|TRBJ2-1|-
TGTGCCAGCAGCTTAGGGGGGCCTGAGCAGTTCTTC
CASSLGGPEQFF
>-|TRBV30|TRBJ2-6|-
TGTGCCTGGAGTGTACTTTTGAGGGATAGGGCCAACGTCCTGACTTTC
CAWSVLLRDRANVLTF
>TRBD2|TRBV6-6|TRBJ2-5|-
TGTGCCAGCAGCTCGGGACTAGCGGGCCCCGAAGGGACCCAGTACTTC
CASSSGLAGPEGTQYF
>-|TRBV30|TRBJ1-2|-
TGTGCCTGGAATCGGGGGGCCCACTATGGCTACACCTTC
CAWNRGAHYGYTF
>TRBD1|TRBV6-1|TRBJ1-5|-
TGTGCCAGCAGTGAAGCGCAGGGGGGTCAGCCCCAGCATTTT
CASSEAQGGQPQHF
>-|TRBV2|TRBJ1-5|-
TGTGCCAGCAGGGGAGGGGGGCTCGGCAATCAGCCCCAGCATTTT
CASRGGGLGNQPQHF
>TRBD1|TRBV11-2|TRBJ1-1|-
TGCGCCAGCAGCTTAGCCGGGACAGGGATTGGAGCTTTCTTT
CASSLAGTGIGAFF
>-|TRBV12-5|TRBJ2-2|-
TGTGCTAGTGTTTCAACGAACACCGGGGAGCTGTTTTTT
CASVSTNTGELFF
>TRBD2|TRBV18|TRBJ2-5|-
TGTGCCAGCTCAGGAAGGACTAGCGGGGGGCAAGAGACCCAGTACTTC
CASSGRTSGGQETQYF
>TRBD1|TRBV28|TRBJ1-1|-
TGTGCCAGCAGCCGAGGTCACACAGGGGGCACTGAAGCTTTCTTT
CASSRGHTGGTEAFF
>-|TRBV4-1|TRBJ1-1|-
TGCGCCAGCAGCCAAGTGGAGGGGAGGTACACTGAAGCTTTCTTT
CASSQVEGRYTEAFF
>TRBD2|TRBV7-9|TRBJ2-1|-
TGTGCCAGCAGCTCCGGGACTAGTTACAATGAGCAGTTCTTC
CASSSGTSYNEQFF
>TRBD1|TRBV2|TRBJ1-2|-
TGTGCCAGCAGTGAATTGTCGGGACAGGGAATAGGTGGCTACACCTTC
CASSELSGQGIGGYTF
>-|TRBV11-2|TRBJ2-3|-
TGTGCCAGCAGCTTAGCCGGGACAGATACGCAGTATTTT
CASSLAGTDTQYF
>TRBD1|TRBV27|TRBJ1-1|-
TGTGCCAGCAGCAGAGGACAGGAAAACACTGAAGCTTTCTTT
CASSRGQENTEAFF
>-|TRBV27|TRBJ1-1|-
TGTGCCAGCAGTCACAGGGTTGGTACTGAAGCTTTCTTT
CASSHRVGTEAFF
>TRBD1|TRBV28|TRBJ1-5|-
TGTGCCAGCAGTTTAGACAGGGCCAGCAATCAGCCCCAGCATTTT
CASSLDRASNQPQHF
>TRBD1|TRBV5-6|TRBJ2-7|-
TGTGCCAGCAGCTTACGACAGGGTCACCGCGAGCAGTACTTC
CASSLRQGHREQYF
>-|TRBV5-4|TRBJ2-3|-
TGTGCCAGCAGCGGGGGGACGACAGATACGCAGTATTTT
CASSGGTTDTQYF
>-|TRBV5-1|TRBJ1-4|-
TGCGCCAGCAGCTTCGAGACTCTTAATGAAAAACTGTTTTTT
CASSFETLNEKLFF
>-|TRBV10-1|TRBJ2-7|-
TGCGCCAGCAGTGAAGCCGGGGGAAGCTACGAGCAGTACTTC
CASSEAGGSYEQYF
>TRBD1|TRBV7-9|TRBJ1-2|-
TGTGCCAGCAGCTTAGGAGTGGACAGGGGAAACTATGGCTACACCTTC
CASSLGVDRGNYGYTF
>TRBD2|TRBV7-8|TRBJ2-4|-
TGTGCCAGCAGCTCCGTAGCGGGGGGAATCAAAAACATTCAGTACTTC
CASSSVAGGIKNIQYF
>TRBD1|TRBV4-1|TRBJ1-3|-
TGCGCCAGCAGCCAATTCGGGGGACAGGGCTCTGGAAACACCATATATTTT
CASSQFGGQGSGNTIYF
>-|TRBV28|TRBJ1-4|-
TGTGCCAGCAGTATAACCAAGGGGCGGACTAATGAAAAACTGTTTTTT
CASSITKGRTNEKLFF
>-|TRBV5-1|TRBJ2-5|-
TGCGCCAGCAGCACAACAGGGATCCAAGAGACCCAGTACTTC
CASSTTGIQETQYF
>TRBD1|TRBV29-1|TRBJ1-1|-
TGCAGCGTAGCCGGGACAGCAAACACTGAAGCTTTCTTT
CSVAGTANTEAFF
>-|TRBV5-1|TRBJ2-7|-
TGCGCCAGCAGCGGCGGATTCTCCTACGAGCAGTACTTC
CASSGGFSYEQYF
>TRBD2|TRBV13|TRBJ2-3|-
TGTGCCAGCAGCTCCTCCCCGGGACTAGCGGGGGGGGGTAGCACAGATACGCAGTATTTT
CASSSSPGLAGGGSTDTQYF
>TRBD2|TRBV7-9|TRBJ2-1|medium-sized
TGTGCCAGCAGCTTCGGACTAGCGGGATCCGACAGCTCCTACAATGAGCAGTTCTTC
CASSFGLAGSDSSYNEQFF